The source of this T cell receptor beta chain is a study of long-term antiretroviral therapy in people with HIV. The CDR3 covers 12 residues. Deletions cut 4 bases from V and 12 bases from J, with 13 bases between. Germline lookup yields CDR1 SGHAT and CDR2 FQNNGV. All donors provided no fewer than one pre-ART and no fewer than two post-ART PBMC samples. The immunoSEQ assay was v3.0, run at survey level. Here immunoSEQ multiplex PCR was the method, and the copy in TCRdb shows in-frame clones only, minus some. The data contain roughly 18,000 clones, roughly 78% of them singletons. The TCR originated in a woman in her thirties or forties with HIV. Sample: unsorted PBMCs, taken at the start of antiretroviral therapy, before treatment. This chain links TRBV11-2 with TRBJ2-1; D gene ambiguous. For the CDR3, the DNA is TGTGCCAGCAGCTACCGTACACCGGGGCAGTTCTTC. It codes for CASSYRTPGQFF.